The subject of this entry is one T cell receptor (beta chain). The repertoire was sequenced with immunoSEQ multiplex PCR; TCRdb's copy has only in-frame clones and lacks some. The sample has about 61,000 clones; roughly 97% are singletons. Between the trimmed V and J ends, which lost 4 bases and 3 bases, there was a span of 10 bases. The CDR3 totals 13 residues. CDR1 LNHDA and CDR2 SQIVND come from the germline V gene (reference sequence). The sample is drawn from a study of technical replicates of blood from several donors. The TCR sequence derives from a human donor in good health. Sequences were obtained from T cells isolated from PBMCs. V is TRBV19 and J is TRBJ2-7; D is possibly TRBD1 (5 bases). As DNA, the CDR3 is TGTGCCAGTAGTAGGGGCAGGGTCTACGAGCAGTACTTC. This sequence encodes CASSRGRVYEQYF.